Included here is one T cell receptor (beta chain) sequence, with context. This entry belongs to a study of blood T cell repertoires in COVID-19. Produced via immunoSEQ multiplex PCR; TCRdb's table is partial and in-frame only. In the table there are around 200,000 clones, nearly 90% of which are singletons. This sequence originates from a woman aged 18-35 years who had recovered from COVID-19. Material for sequencing was peripheral blood.

The CDR3 reads CSVLAGVAGDTQYF. The CDR3 DNA reads TGCAGCGTATTAGCGGGAGTGGCTGGAGATACGCAGTATTTT. The chain carries TRBV29-1 and TRBJ2-3, with 9 bases aligning to TRBD2. Germline V gene sequence: CDR1 SQVTM, CDR2 ANQGSEA. The length of the CDR3 is 14 residues. Germline trimming cut 6 bases from V and 5 bases from J; bases unmatched to any gene: 9.